A single sample gave rise to the 10 T cell receptor beta chains below, sequenced in a study of Ad26.COV2.S vaccination and SARS-CoV-2 variants. Method: immunoSEQ multiplex PCR; TCRdb's copy keeps in-frame clones and lacks some. The profile shows approximately 400,000 clones, about four fifths of them singletons. Treatment specified: some 20 received Ad26.COV2.S at low or high dose, single or two shots; about 5 received placebo; per-sample allocation not given. The samples were gathered on day 63 after the first injection of vaccine or placebo. Sample: peripheral blood, taken in a trial of Ad26.COV2.S vaccine versus placebo. Receptors were obtained from a person between 18 and 65 years old who received the Ad26.COV2.S COVID-19 vaccine or a placebo.

The genes are TRBV7-2 and TRBJ2-1; TRBD2 is a possible D gene (6 bases). Germline CDR1 is SGHTA and CDR2 is FQGNSA. This CDR3 has 14 residues. Trimming took off 1 base at V and 6 bases at J, with 10 bases between the two ends. Here the CDR3 DNA reads TGTGCCAGCAGCTTAGGCTGGGGAGGCAATGAGCAGTTCTTC. Its protein product is CASSLGWGGNEQFF.

The chain couples TRBV6-5 to TRBJ1-2; D remains unclear. This CDR3 spans 12 amino acids. CDR1 and CDR2 (germline): MNHEY, SVGAGI. V was cut by 3 bases and J by 8 bases, with 10 bases left in between. The CDR3 here is CASSYGPLGYTF. The CDR3, as DNA: TGTGCCAGCAGTTATGGGCCCTTGGGCTACACCTTC.

The genes are TRBV29-1 and TRBJ2-7, with 7 positions matching TRBD1. This CDR3 is built from 12 residues. CDR1 and CDR2 (germline): SQVTM, ANQGSEA. CDR3 protein: CRPTGRGYEQYF. The DNA of the CDR3 is TGCAGGCCCACAGGCAGGGGGTACGAGCAGTACTTC.

A single count supports this clone. The chain employs TRBV29-1 and TRBJ2-7, with 7 nucleotides matching TRBD1. This CDR3 comprises 13 residues. V was clipped by 6 bases and J by 0 bases; unmatched bases: 5. The germline gives CDR1 SQVTM, CDR2 ANQGSEA. This chain's CDR3 is CSVTGTVSYEQYF. CDR3 bases: TGCAGCGTCACCGGGACAGTCTCCTACGAGCAGTACTTC.

The chain is built from TRBV18 and TRBJ1-6, with a possible D match to TRBD1 (5 bases). Germline loops: CDR1 KGHSH, CDR2 LQKENI. The CDR3 length is 12 residues. V lost 6 bases and J 11 bases, leaving 11 bases between the germline ends. CDR3 nucleotide sequence: TGTGCCAGCTCGCCAGACAGTCCACCCCTCCACTTT. Protein sequence: CASSPDSPPLHF.

The V call is TRBV24-1, the J call TRBJ2-3; 9 positions match TRBD2. Trimming cost V 4 bases and J 4 bases; bases outside gene matches: 11. The germline V gene has CDR1 KGHDR and CDR2 SFDVKD. The CDR3 is made up of 17 amino acids. The CDR3 sequence is CATSEWGRGRGSDTQYF. The CDR3 coding sequence is TGTGCCACCAGTGAGTGGGGGCGCGGGAGGGGGTCAGATACGCAGTATTTT.

Remarks on this clone: A much larger clone is a single base away; this may be a read error. V gene TRBV5-5 combines with J gene TRBJ2-7, with a tentative D call TRBD1 (6 bases). The V and J ends lost 0 bases and 3 bases respectively, with 7 bases between them. This CDR3 is built from 13 residues. Germline loops: CDR1 SGHKS, CDR2 YYEKEE (reference sequence). The CDR3 is CASSLGTDYEQYF. Here the CDR3 DNA reads TGTGCCAGCAGCTTGGGGACAGACTACGAGCAGTACTTC.

A single count supports this clone. V and J are TRBV5-4 and TRBJ1-4; 7 nucleotides align to TRBD1. Trimming removed 1 base from V and 7 bases from J; junction bases left unmatched: 7. The CDR3 has 15 residues. Germline lookup yields CDR1 SGHNT and CDR2 YYREEE (reference sequence). This CDR3 is CASSLRGGGGEKLFF. The CDR3 DNA reads as TGTGCCAGCAGCTTGCGAGGGGGCGGAGGTGAAAAACTGTTTTTT.

The chain is built from TRBV6-2 or TRBV6-3 and TRBJ2-7, with unresolved D. V lost 4 bases to trimming and J lost 12 bases, with 16 bases between them. Germline V lookup: CDR1 MNHEY, CDR2 SVGEGT. The CDR3 is 12 amino acids. The CDR3 protein is CASSSRLSLGYF. The CDR3, as DNA: TGTGCCAGCAGTTCTCGGCTTTCCCTGGGGTACTTC.

As concerns this clone: Other DNA variants within this sample encode the same CDR3. The chain recombines TRBV7-8 with TRBJ1-1; TRBD1 might be the D (5 bases). The CDR3 sequence is 14 residues long. CDR1 and CDR2 (germline): SGHVS, FQNEAQ. Trimming left V 3 bases short and J 1 base short, with 9 bases between. The CDR3 here is CASSLVRGNTEAFF. CDR3 nucleotide sequence: TGTGCCAGCAGCTTGGTAAGGGGGAACACTGAAGCTTTCTTT.